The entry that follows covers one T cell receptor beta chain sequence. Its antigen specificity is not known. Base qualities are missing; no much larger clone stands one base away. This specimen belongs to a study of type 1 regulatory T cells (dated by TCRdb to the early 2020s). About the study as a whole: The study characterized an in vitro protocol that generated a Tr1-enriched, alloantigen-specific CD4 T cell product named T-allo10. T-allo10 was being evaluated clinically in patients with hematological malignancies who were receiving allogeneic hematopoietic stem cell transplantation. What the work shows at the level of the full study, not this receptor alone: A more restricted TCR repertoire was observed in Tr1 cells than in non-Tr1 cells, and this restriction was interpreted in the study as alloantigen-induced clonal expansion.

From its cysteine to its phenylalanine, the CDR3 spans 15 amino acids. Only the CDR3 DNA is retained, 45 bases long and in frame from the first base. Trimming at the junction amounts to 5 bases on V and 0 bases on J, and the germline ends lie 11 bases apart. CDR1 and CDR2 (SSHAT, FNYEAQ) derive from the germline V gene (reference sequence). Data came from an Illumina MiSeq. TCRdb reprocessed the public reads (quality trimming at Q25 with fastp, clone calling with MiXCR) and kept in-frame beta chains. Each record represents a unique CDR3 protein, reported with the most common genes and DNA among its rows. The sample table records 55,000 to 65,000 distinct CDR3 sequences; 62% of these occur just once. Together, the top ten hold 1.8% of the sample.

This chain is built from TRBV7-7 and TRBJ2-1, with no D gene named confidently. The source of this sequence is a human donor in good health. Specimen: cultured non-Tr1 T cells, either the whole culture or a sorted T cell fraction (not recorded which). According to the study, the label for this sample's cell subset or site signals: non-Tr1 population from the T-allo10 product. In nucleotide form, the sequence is TGTGCCAGCAGCGATCAGGTGAGCTCCTACAATGAGCAGTTCTTC. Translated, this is CASSDQVSSYNEQFF.